This entry is about one T cell receptor (beta chain). Its target is unknown. The data stem from a study of T-cell reconstitution after alpha-beta-depleted transplantation in children. Study-wide findings and caveats: Some patients owed their high day-60 TCRbeta diversity to surviving recipient T cells and thymic progenitors.

Preparation of the TCRbeta library used unique molecular identifiers. TCRdb re-analysed the PCR reads in MiXCR, keeping a single row per CDR3 protein. The sample holds under 400,000 distinct CDR3 sequences; more than 20% are singletons and the top ten take around 9.9%. This receptor was identified in a male patient younger than 18 who had a stem cell transplant for acute lymphoblastic leukemia, so the T cells may come from the graft donor. This specimen consisted of PBMCs, mostly from graft donor cells, obtained 180 days after TCRalphabeta/CD19-depleted stem cell transplant.

CDR3 residues: CASSLVLYLWETQYF. CDR3 coding DNA: TGTGCCAGCAGCTTAGTACTTTACTTATGGGAGACCCAGTACTTC. The genes are TRBV7-2 and TRBJ2-5; D unclear. V was shortened by 1 base and J by 5 bases, with 14 bases between the two germline ends. Per germline, CDR1 SGHTA and CDR2 FQGNSA. The CDR3 sequence is 15 residues long.